Listed here is a single TCR beta chain. The V gene lost 0 bases and the J gene lost 0 bases, with 7 bases spanning the gap. The CDR3 covers 15 residues. The germline V gene has CDR1 SGDLS and CDR2 YYNGEE. Assay: immunoSEQ multiplex PCR; the TCRdb copy retains only in-frame clones and omits some. The sample holds tens of thousands of clones, 91% seen once. This specimen belongs to a study of T cell changes during pregnancy in multiple sclerosis. This chain links TRBV9 with TRBJ1-5, with D uncertain. This TCR came from a female donor with multiple sclerosis, enrolled in a pregnancy study. The sample here was CD8+ T cells from peripheral blood mononuclear cells, taken before pregnancy. CDR3: CASSVVPDSNQPQHF. Here the CDR3 DNA reads TGTGCCAGCAGCGTAGTGCCAGATAGCAATCAGCCCCAGCATTTT.